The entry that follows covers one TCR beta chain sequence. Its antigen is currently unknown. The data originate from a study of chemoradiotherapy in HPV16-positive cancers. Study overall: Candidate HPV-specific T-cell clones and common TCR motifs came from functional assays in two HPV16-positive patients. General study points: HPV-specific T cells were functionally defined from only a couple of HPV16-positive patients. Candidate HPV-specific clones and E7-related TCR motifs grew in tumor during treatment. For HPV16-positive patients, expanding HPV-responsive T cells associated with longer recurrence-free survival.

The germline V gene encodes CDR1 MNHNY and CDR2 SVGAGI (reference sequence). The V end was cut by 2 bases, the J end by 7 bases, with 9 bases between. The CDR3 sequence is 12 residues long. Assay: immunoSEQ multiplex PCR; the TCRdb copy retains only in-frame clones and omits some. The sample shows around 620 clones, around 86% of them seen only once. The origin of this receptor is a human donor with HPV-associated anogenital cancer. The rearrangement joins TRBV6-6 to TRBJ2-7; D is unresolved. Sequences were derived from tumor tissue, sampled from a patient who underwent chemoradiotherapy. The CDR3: CASSYGEGEQYF. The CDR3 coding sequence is TGTGCCAGCAGTTACGGGGAAGGAGAGCAGTACTTC.